This T cell receptor beta chain was sequenced during a study of T cells in tumors after PD-1 blockade. About the research overall: Daily vismodegib 150 mg continued in a subset of anti-PD-1-treated patients. Tumor samples yielded 20 to 25-fold more depth than single-cell TCR sequencing.

Method: immunoSEQ multiplex PCR; TCRdb's copy keeps in-frame clones and lacks some. The table records roughly 3,600 clones, over 60% of them present only once. Whole-study results and caveats: Some novel exhausted tumor clones appeared in pre-treatment blood, suggesting peripheral recruitment.

With respect to this clone: Its target is unknown.

CDR1 is ENHRY and CDR2 is SYGVKD in the germline V gene. This CDR3 spans 13 amino acids. V dropped 4 bases and J dropped 6 bases, with 11 bases sitting between them. The genes are TRBV10-3 and TRBJ2-3; D is unclear. This clonotype was obtained from a human donor with basal cell carcinoma. The sequences come from tumor tissue, collected before anti-PD-1 treatment. The CDR3 DNA reads as TGTGCCATCAGTGTTGTATCCGCGGATACGCAGTATTTT. It specifies CAISVVSADTQYF.